This T cell receptor beta chain emerged from a study of cytomegalovirus exposure and HLA in healthy donors. Study-level background: The platform used for the 120 validation repertoires matched that of the approximately 620 first-cohort repertoires, a later analysis reported.

Study-wide findings and caveats: Associated with cytomegalovirus, according to the listing, were about 160 TCR beta chains. Subsequent analysis of the 120 or so validation repertoires found a tendency for first-cohort TCR clusters to co-occur.

The table came from immunoSEQ multiplex PCR; TCRdb's copy has only in-frame clones and leaves some out. The sample lists 150,000 to 200,000 clones, roughly 86% occurring once. This clone appeared a single time. The antigen is unknown. Donors were drawn from the approximately 120-subject validation cohort, separate from the approximately 620-subject first cohort. This sequence originates from a man between 18 and 29 years old in good health and CMV-seropositive. Material for sequencing was PBMCs.

The CDR3 sequence: CASSSLAEGGTGELFF. The CDR3, as DNA: TGTGCCAGCAGCTCACTAGCGGAGGGGGGCACCGGGGAGCTGTTTTTT. The chain couples TRBV7-9 to TRBJ2-2; 8 positions agree with TRBD2. The germline gives CDR1 SEHNR, CDR2 FQNEAQ (reference sequence). With V trimmed by 4 bases and J by 4 bases, 8 bases remained unmatched. The CDR3 covers 16 residues. The full variable domain, with the rest looked up from reference TRBV7-9 and TRBJ2-2, is DTGVSQNPRHKITKRGQNVTFRCDPISEHNRLYWYRQTLGQGPEFLTYFQNEAQLEKSRLLSDRFSAERPKGSFSTLEIQRTEQGDSAMYLCASSSLAEGGTGELFFGEGSRLTVL.